What follows is one TCR beta chain and its context. The data derive from a study of blood T cell repertoires in COVID-19. Germline V gives CDR1 SGHNT, CDR2 YYREEE (reference sequence). CDR3 length: 15 amino acids. V dropped 0 bases and J dropped 4 bases, with 12 bases sitting between them. This table comes from immunoSEQ multiplex PCR, and its TCRdb copy is limited to in-frame clones, with some not included. The sample holds approximately 260,000 clones, approximately 86% seen once. This chain connects TRBV5-4 to TRBJ2-3, with a tentative D call TRBD2 (5 bases). The receptor comes from a woman aged 40 to 50 with acute COVID-19. Sequenced material: PBMCs or T cells enriched from blood (not recorded which). The CDR3 sequence: CASSLGSPGADTQYF. The CDR3 coding sequence is TGTGCCAGCAGCTTGGGGTCACCCGGGGCAGATACGCAGTATTTT.